This entry lists 20 T cell receptor beta chains sequenced from one sample in a study of identifying expanded T cells in peripheral blood. Measured with immunoSEQ multiplex PCR; TCRdb has only the in-frame clones, and not every one. The sample includes 80,000 to 95,000 clones, 70% to 90% seen only once; the top ten take about 4%. Material: blood. The origin of the receptors is a person aged 18 to 70 in good health.

The chain is built from TRBV6-5 and TRBJ2-5; the match to TRBD2 covers 9 bases. Germline values: CDR1 MNHEY, CDR2 SVGAGI. The CDR3 loop spans 15 amino acids. Germline trimming cut 2 bases from V and 5 bases from J; bases unmatched to any gene: 6. For the CDR3, the DNA is TGTGCCAGCAGTTACACCAGCGGGGGGTCTGAGACCCAGTACTTC. The encoded protein is CASSYTSGGSETQYF.

This clone was seen once. The genes are TRBV11-2 and TRBJ2-7; D is possibly TRBD2 (5 bases). Germline V lookup: CDR1 SGHAT, CDR2 FQNNGV. V lost 5 bases and J lost 2, with 13 bases in between. The CDR3 is made up of 14 amino acids. The DNA of the CDR3 is TGTGCCAGCAGCCCCGAACGGGGAGCCTACGAGCAGTACTTC. Protein product: CASSPERGAYEQYF. Supplemented by reference TRBV11-2 and TRBJ2-7, the full variable domain reads EAGVAQSPRYKIIEKRQSVAFWCNPISGHATLYWYQQILGQGPKLLIQFQNNGVVDDSQLPKDRFSAERLKGVDSTLKIQPAKLEDSAVYLCASSPERGAYEQYFGPGTRLTVT.

V usage is TRBV6-6 and J usage is TRBJ1-3, with D perhaps matching TRBD1 (6 bases). V was trimmed by 8 bases and J by 4 bases, leaving 15 bases between them. The CDR3 extends over 14 amino acids. Germline values: CDR1 MNHNY, CDR2 SVGAGI (reference sequence). CDR3 nucleotides: TGTGCCAGCCAAACTAGGGGGAGAGGAAACACCATATATTTT. This translates into CASQTRGRGNTIYF.

Concerning this clone itself: Other DNA sequences in the sample encode the same CDR3. The rearrangement links TRBV9 to TRBJ1-1; D not resolved. CDR1 and CDR2 (germline): SGDLS, YYNGEE. This CDR3 comprises 14 residues. Trimming removed 4 bases from V and 5 bases from J, with 15 bases in between. CDR3 coding DNA: TGTGCCAGCAGCCCCCGGGGAGGGCGGACTGAAGCTTTCTTT. Its protein product is CASSPRGGRTEAFF.

The chain links TRBV29-1 to TRBJ2-3; 10 bases align to TRBD2. CDR3 length: 16 residues. Germline V gene sequence: CDR1 SQVTM, CDR2 ANQGSEA. V lost 3 bases to trimming and J lost 2 bases; unmatched junction nucleotides: 8. The CDR3 spells CSVEGGLAAYTDTQYF. The CDR3 bases are TGCAGCGTTGAGGGAGGACTAGCGGCCTACACAGATACGCAGTATTTT.

This clone turned up a few times. The chain recombines TRBV7-8 with TRBJ2-7; 8 positions match TRBD1. This CDR3 comprises 15 residues. V gave up 6 bases and J gave up 3 bases; unmatched junction bases: 10. CDR1 and CDR2 from the germline V gene are SGHVS and FQNEAQ. This CDR3 is CASSRPGQVGYEQYF. The CDR3 DNA reads as TGTGCCAGCAGTCGTCCGGGACAGGTGGGCTACGAGCAGTACTTC. The variable domain in full, completed from reference TRBV7-8 and TRBJ2-7, reads GAGVSQSPRYKVAKRGQDVALRCDPISGHVSLFWYQQALGQGPEFLTYFQNEAQLDKSGLPSDRFFAERPEGSVSTLKIQRTQQEDSAVYLCASSRPGQVGYEQYFGPGTRLTVT.

The chain couples TRBV30 to TRBJ1-5; weak D call: TRBD1 (6 bases). CDR3 length: 14 amino acids. CDR1 is GTSNPN and CDR2 is SVGIG in the germline V gene (reference sequence). V lost 1 base, J lost 4 bases, and 11 bases lay in between. For the CDR3, the DNA is TGTGCCTGGAGTGATCAGGGGCGGAATCAGCCCCAGCATTTT. Translating it yields CAWSDQGRNQPQHF.

The CDR3 is CASSYHGGEQYF. As DNA, the CDR3 is TGTGCCAGCAGTTACCACGGGGGCGAGCAGTACTTC. The rearrangement links TRBV6-5 to TRBJ2-7; maybe TRBD2 (6 bases). V was shortened by 2 bases and J by 6 bases, with 8 bases between the two germline ends. Per germline, CDR1 MNHEY and CDR2 SVGAGI. The CDR3 totals 12 residues.

The chain combines TRBV30 with TRBJ2-2; D gene uncertain. The CDR3 extends over 11 amino acids. Trimming took 3 bases from V and 5 from J, leaving 4 bases between them. Germline V gives CDR1 GTSNPN, CDR2 SVGIG (reference sequence). CDR3 sequence: CAWRGTGELFF. In DNA, the CDR3 is TGTGCCTGGAGGGGAACCGGGGAGCTGTTTTTT.

The CDR3 loop reads CASSLGTGGVGTEAFF. The CDR3 coding sequence is TGTGCCAGCAGCTTGGGGACAGGGGGCGTGGGAACTGAAGCTTTCTTT. V is TRBV5-5 and J is TRBJ1-1; 11 nucleotides line up with TRBD1. This CDR3 spans 16 amino acids. V shed 0 bases, J shed 5 bases, and the junction held 6 bases outside the gene matches. Germline CDR1 is SGHKS and CDR2 is YYEKEE (reference sequence).

The genes are TRBV6-4 and TRBJ2-3, with 7 positions matching TRBD2. CDR1 and CDR2 from the germline V gene are MRHNA and SNTAGT. CDR3 length equals 15 residues. Losses at the gene ends were 0 bases for V and 6 bases for J; bases not matched to a gene: 6. CDR3 residues: CASSDSVGEGDTQYF. The DNA of the CDR3 is TGTGCCAGCAGTGACTCAGTGGGGGAGGGGGATACGCAGTATTTT.

V is TRBV9 and J is TRBJ2-7; no definite D call. CDR1 is SGDLS, CDR2 YYNGEE, per germline. The CDR3 contains 15 residues. V lost 0 bases and J 3 bases, leaving 13 bases between the germline ends. The CDR3 protein is CASSVGPQANYEQYF. The DNA for the CDR3 is TGTGCCAGCAGCGTAGGCCCGCAGGCAAACTACGAGCAGTACTTC.

This chain links TRBV7-2 with TRBJ2-5; a weak D match, TRBD2 (7 bases). The CDR3 has 14 amino acids. Germline values: CDR1 SGHTA, CDR2 FQGNSA. The V and J ends lost 5 bases and 2 bases respectively, with 12 bases between them. The CDR3 coding sequence is TGTGCCAGCAGCCGAGGGGGAGGGCAAGAGACCCAGTACTTC. It encodes CASSRGGGQETQYF.

This rearrangement joins TRBV9 to TRBJ2-5; TRBD2 matches 11 bases. The V segment lost 8 bases and the J segment 5 bases; nucleotides outside the gene matches: 14. CDR1 and CDR2 from the germline V gene are SGDLS and YYNGEE. CDR3 size: 16 residues. CDR3 nucleotides: TGTGCCAGAGGTGGAACTAGCGGGAGTTGGGGGGAGACCCAGTACTTC. Protein sequence: CARGGTSGSWGETQYF.

This rearrangement joins TRBV28 to TRBJ2-7, with 8 nucleotides matching TRBD2. In germline, CDR1 is MDHEN, CDR2 SYDVKM. The CDR3 runs 16 residues. Losses at the gene ends were 1 base for V and 2 bases for J; bases not matched to a gene: 7. CDR3 loop: CASSLSGGPPAYEQYF. The CDR3 coding sequence is TGTGCCAGCAGTTTATCGGGGGGGCCCCCCGCCTACGAGCAGTACTTC.

The rearrangement links TRBV5-6 to TRBJ2-3; D gene ambiguous. The germline V and J ends were trimmed by 1 base and 7 bases, with 7 bases remaining between them. Germline V gene sequence: CDR1 SGHDT, CDR2 YYEEEE. The CDR3 sequence is 12 residues long. CDR3 DNA sequence: TGTGCCAGCAGCTTGCAAGTGTATACGCAGTATTTT. Residues: CASSLQVYTQYF.

The CDR3 is CASSPLTAVTGNTIYF. In DNA form, the CDR3 reads TGTGCCAGCTCACCACTGACAGCGGTTACTGGAAACACCATATATTTT. The rearrangement links TRBV18 to TRBJ1-3, with TRBD1 as a possible D gene (5 bases). V shed 1 base and J shed 2 bases, with 12 bases lying between them. The germline V gene has CDR1 KGHSH and CDR2 LQKENI. The CDR3 loop spans 16 amino acids.

CDR3 nucleotides: TGTGCCAGCAGCACGGGGGGAGCGAACACCGGGGAGCTGTTTTTT. It is translated as CASSTGGANTGELFF. The gene calls are TRBV9 and TRBJ2-2, with 7 bases matching TRBD2. The CDR3 extends over 15 amino acids. Germline V gene data show CDR1 as SGDLS and CDR2 as YYNGEE. Trimming removed 4 bases from V and 0 bases from J; junction bases left unmatched: 3. The whole variable domain, filled in from reference TRBV9 and TRBJ2-2, reads DSGVTQTPKHLITATGQRVTLRCSPRSGDLSVYWYQQSLDQGLQFLIQYYNGEERAKGNILERFSAQQFPDLHSELNLSSLELGDSALYFCASSTGGANTGELFFGEGSRLTVL.

The chain joins TRBV7-8 to TRBJ1-1; possible D gene TRBD1, 6 bases. The CDR3 contains 13 residues. The V end lost 7 bases, the J end lost 3 bases, and 12 bases lay between the germline ends. CDR1 and CDR2 from the germline V gene are SGHVS and FQNEAQ. This chain's CDR3 is CASTGGPDTEAFF. In DNA, the CDR3 is TGTGCCAGCACGGGGGGGCCGGACACTGAAGCTTTCTTT.

The rearrangement joins TRBV4-3 to TRBJ2-3; TRBD2 agrees at 8 bases. This CDR3 region has 15 residues. The trim removed 4 bases at V and 4 bases at J, leaving 7 bases unmatched. Germline-derived CDR1 and CDR2 are LGHNA and YSLEER. DNA of the CDR3: TGCGCCAGCAGCCTGACTAGCGTTTTCGCAGATACGCAGTATTTT. Protein product: CASSLTSVFADTQYF.